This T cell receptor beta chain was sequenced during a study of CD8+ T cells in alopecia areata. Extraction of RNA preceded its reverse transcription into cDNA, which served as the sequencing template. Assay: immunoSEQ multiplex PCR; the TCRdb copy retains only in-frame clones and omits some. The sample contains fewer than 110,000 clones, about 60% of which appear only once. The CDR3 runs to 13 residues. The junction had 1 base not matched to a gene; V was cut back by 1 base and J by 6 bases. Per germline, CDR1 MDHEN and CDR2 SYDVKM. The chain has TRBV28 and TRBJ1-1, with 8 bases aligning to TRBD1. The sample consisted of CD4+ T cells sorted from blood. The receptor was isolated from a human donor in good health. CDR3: CASSLSDRAEAFF. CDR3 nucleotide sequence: TGTGCCAGCAGTTTATCGGACAGGGCTGAAGCTTTCTTT.